A selection of T cell receptor beta chains follows, all from one sample in a study of blood T cell repertoires in COVID-19. Sequencing used immunoSEQ multiplex PCR; TCRdb keeps in-frame clones, though not all of them. The table records 75,000 to 90,000 clones, 86% of them present only once. The sequenced sample consisted of peripheral blood. Every receptor here comes from a middle-aged man with active or convalescent COVID-19. CDR3s include the opening cysteine and the closing phenylalanine or tryptophan. The D gene is left open where the match is weak. A clone size is listed for some rows: how often the clone was seen (once, few, many), or a class if it is expanded.

>TRBD1|TRBV7-8|.|TRBJ2-1
TGTGCCAGCAGCCCTTGGACAGGGGGCCGCAATGAGCAGTTCTTC
CASSPWTGGRNEQFF
>.|TRBV4-1|few|TRBJ1-6
TGCGCCAGCAGCCAAGATGGCGGTGCATTCTCACCCCTCCACTTT
CASSQDGGAFSPLHF
>.|TRBV7-9|.|TRBJ2-1
TGTGCCAGCAGCGGAAAGGCCAGGTTAAGCAATGAGCAGTTCTTC
CASSGKARLSNEQFF
>TRBD1|TRBV19|.|TRBJ2-7
TGTGCCAGTAGTATAGTAGGACAGGGGACCTACGAGCAGTACTTC
CASSIVGQGTYEQYF
>.|TRBV3-1/TRBV3-2|.|TRBJ1-2
TGTGCCAGCAGCCAAGAGGAAGGGGCGAGGGGCTACACCTTC
CASSQEEGARGYTF
>TRBD1|TRBV28|.|TRBJ1-2
TGTGCCAGCAGTTTAAGGCCGGACAGGGGACACTCCTATGGCTACACCTTC
CASSLRPDRGHSYGYTF
>.|TRBV7-2|.|TRBJ2-7
TGTGCCAGCAGCTTAGCCAGGGGCCCTGCCGAGCAGTACTTC
CASSLARGPAEQYF
>.|TRBV7-2|.|TRBJ2-3
TGTGCCAGCAGCTTAGCGGGTGGGGGGGATACGCAGTATTTT
CASSLAGGGDTQYF
>.|TRBV12-3/TRBV12-4|.|TRBJ1-1
TGTGCCAGCAGTTTGTCAATGAACACTGAAGCTTTCTTT
CASSLSMNTEAFF
>.|TRBV7-9|few|TRBJ1-5
TGTGCCAGCAGCTCAACAGATCAGCCCCAGCATTTT
CASSSTDQPQHF
>TRBD1|TRBV30|.|TRBJ1-6
TGTGCCTGGAGCGACTTAACCGGGACAGCAAATTCACCCCTCCACTTT
CAWSDLTGTANSPLHF
>TRBD1|TRBV6-1|.|TRBJ2-5
TGTGCCAGCAGTGAGGGACAGCAAGAGACCCAGTACTTC
CASSEGQQETQYF
>.|TRBV5-1|.|TRBJ1-1
TGCGCCAGCAGCTTGCAGTCAGGGGTGAACACTGAAGCTTTCTTT
CASSLQSGVNTEAFF
>TRBD2|TRBV2|.|TRBJ2-2
TGTGCCAGCATCCCCTCTGCGGGGGGGGTCACCGGGGAGCTGTTTTTT
CASIPSAGGVTGELFF
>.|TRBV28|.|TRBJ2-7
TGTGCCAGCAGTTTCGCCAGGTCCTACGAGCAGTACTTC
CASSFARSYEQYF
>.|TRBV6-5|once|TRBJ1-3
TGTGCCAGCAGTTTTGGAGGGGGAAACACCATATATTTT
CASSFGGGNTIYF
>TRBD1|TRBV28|.|TRBJ2-5
TGTGCCAGCAGTTTGTCCGGGACAGGGTCACAGGAGACCCAGTACTTC
CASSLSGTGSQETQYF
>.|TRBV28|once|TRBJ2-6
TGTGCCAGCAGTTTAGCAGGGTCTGGGGCCAACGTCCTGACTTTC
CASSLAGSGANVLTF
>TRBD1|TRBV19|.|TRBJ1-4
TGTGCCAGTTCCCGGGACAGACTTAATGAAAAACTGTTTTTT
CASSRDRLNEKLFF
>.|TRBV4-1|.|TRBJ2-1
TGCGCCAGCAGCCAAGTGAGAATACTGTACAATGAGCAGTTCTTC
CASSQVRILYNEQFF
>.|TRBV6-5|.|TRBJ1-6
TGTGCCAGCAGTTACATTGGCAGGGGTAATTCACCCCTCCACTTT
CASSYIGRGNSPLHF
>.|TRBV6-1|.|TRBJ1-5
TGTGCCAGCAGTGTCGCAGGTAGTCAGGGCAATCAGCCCCAGCATTTT
CASSVAGSQGNQPQHF
>TRBD1|TRBV7-2|.|TRBJ1-2
TGTGCCAGCAGCCCGAGGGACAGATCGTATGGCTACACCTTC
CASSPRDRSYGYTF
>.|TRBV9|.|TRBJ2-7
TGTGCCAGCAGCGTAAGCGCAGGGCAGGGCTACGAGCAGTACTTC
CASSVSAGQGYEQYF
>.|TRBV19|.|TRBJ2-2
TGTGCCGCAGAGAGGAGTAGCACCGGGGAGCTGTTTTTT
CAAERSSTGELFF
>TRBD1|TRBV7-9|.|TRBJ2-3
TGTGCCAGCAGCCGGTCGAGGGGGCACCATACGCAGTATTTT
CASSRSRGHHTQYF
>TRBD1|TRBV6-2/TRBV6-3|.|TRBJ1-2
TGTGCCAGCAGTCCCCAGGGGGCCGGCTATGGCTACACCTTC
CASSPQGAGYGYTF
>.|TRBV7-2|.|TRBJ1-2
TGTGCCAGCAGCTCGATGAGGAATAACTATGGCTACACCTTC
CASSSMRNNYGYTF
>.|TRBV3-1/TRBV3-2|.|TRBJ1-6
TGTGCCAGCAGCCAAGGTGGGGGAGGGAATAATTCACCCCTCCACTTT
CASSQGGGGNNSPLHF
>.|TRBV5-8|.|TRBJ2-1
TGTGCCAGCAGCTTGGTAGAGTCGAGATCCTACAATGAGCAGTTCTTC
CASSLVESRSYNEQFF
>.|TRBV7-9|.|TRBJ1-2
TGTGCCAGCAGCCCGGTGGGCTACTATGGCTACACCTTC
CASSPVGYYGYTF
>.|TRBV6-5|.|TRBJ2-5
TGTGCCAGCAGTTACTCTTTCCGGGAGACCCAGTACTTC
CASSYSFRETQYF
>.|TRBV28|.|TRBJ1-5
TGTGCCAGCAGCCCAGCGGGCATTCAGCCCCAGCATTTT
CASSPAGIQPQHF
>TRBD1|TRBV15|.|TRBJ2-5
TGTGCCACCAGCAGAGGACAGGGCAGGCAAGAGACCCAGTACTTC
CATSRGQGRQETQYF
>.|TRBV19|.|TRBJ1-6
TGTGCCAGTAGTATCACTCGCAATTCACCCCTCCACTTT
CASSITRNSPLHF
>.|TRBV20-1|.|TRBJ2-3
TGCAGTGCTAGTAGCGCCTCTAGCACAGATACGCAGTATTTT
CSASSASSTDTQYF
>TRBD1|TRBV30|.|TRBJ1-2
TGTGCCTGGACTGTCAGGGACAGGGGTAACTATGGCTACACCTTC
CAWTVRDRGNYGYTF
>TRBD1|TRBV5-1|.|TRBJ1-2
TGCGCCAGCAGCCCCTCGACAGGGGTGTTAGGTGGCTACACCTTC
CASSPSTGVLGGYTF
>.|TRBV3-1/TRBV3-2|.|TRBJ2-5
TGTGCCAGCAGGGCGGGACTCGTAGAGACCCAGTACTTC
CASRAGLVETQYF
>TRBD1|TRBV23-1|.|TRBJ2-7
TGCGCCAGCAGTCACGGACAGGGGGAGGGAGAGCAGTACTTC
CASSHGQGEGEQYF
>.|TRBV6-1|few|TRBJ2-2
TGTGCCAGCAGTGATGCCCGACTGAACACCGGGGAGCTGTTTTTT
CASSDARLNTGELFF